One and the same sample provided the 27 T cell receptor beta chains below, sequenced in a study of cytomegalovirus exposure and HLA in healthy donors. PCR employed 60 Vbeta and 13 Jbeta primers. Sequencing was performed with immunoSEQ multiplex PCR; in TCRdb, only in-frame clones are kept and a portion is missing. This repertoire shows 200,000 to 250,000 clones, over 65% found once; its top ten account for 0.6% to 0.7%. Sequencing was carried out using PBMCs. The receptors here all came from a man in his late teens or twenties in good health and CMV-seronegative.

The chain couples TRBV9 to TRBJ1-2; 8 positions match TRBD1. V trimming: 4 bases; J trimming: 0 bases; junction bases outside the gene matches: 5. The V gene's germline CDR1 is SGDLS and CDR2 YYNGEE. This CDR3 has 15 amino acids. CDR3 DNA: TGTGCCAGCAGCAGTCGGACAGGGCCTAACTATGGCTACACCTTC. As protein: CASSSRTGPNYGYTF.

This clone has only a few counts. The chain recombines TRBV5-1 with TRBJ2-7; D perhaps matches TRBD1 (6 bases). The CDR3 loop spans 14 amino acids. Between the trimmed V and J ends, which lost 0 bases and 1 base, there was a span of 8 bases. Germline V gives CDR1 SGHRS, CDR2 YFSETQ. The CDR3 sequence is CASSLGTDSYEQYF. CDR3 sequence (DNA): TGCGCCAGCAGCTTGGGGACAGATTCCTACGAGCAGTACTTC.

The chain recombines TRBV7-6 with TRBJ1-1; 10 bases are shared with TRBD1. The CDR3 is made up of 14 amino acids. V lost 5 bases, J lost 8 bases, and 8 bases stayed unmatched. Germline V CDR1 and CDR2: SGHVS, FNYEAQ. CDR3 amino acids: CASSIRQGAAEAFF. DNA for the CDR3: TGTGCCAGCAGCATTCGACAGGGGGCTGCCGAAGCTTTCTTT.

The chain is built from TRBV12-5 and TRBJ2-1; TRBD2 matches at 11 bases. The CDR3 length is 16 residues. The V gene's germline CDR1 is LGHNT and CDR2 FRNRAP. The V segment lost 7 bases and the J segment 8 bases; nucleotides outside the gene matches: 13. DNA of the CDR3: TGTGCTAGTGTCGAATTTAGCGGGAGGGCCTATTATGAGCAGTTCTTC. Translating it yields CASVEFSGRAYYEQFF.

This clone was counted a few times. This sequence joins TRBV28 and TRBJ2-7; D possibly corresponds to TRBD2 (5 bases). The ends were cut back, 3 bases at V and 3 bases at J, with 12 bases in the middle. The CDR3 has 14 residues. CDR1 and CDR2 (germline): MDHEN, SYDVKM. In DNA form, the CDR3 reads TGTGCCAGCAGTTTTAAGGGAGTTTACTACGAGCAGTACTTC. Protein product: CASSFKGVYYEQYF.

DNA of the CDR3: TGTGCCAGCTCACCACAACAGGGGACTGGGGCCAACGTCCTGACTTTC. Residues: CASSPQQGTGANVLTF. V gene TRBV18 combines with J gene TRBJ2-6, with 7 bases lining up with TRBD1. J lost 2 bases, V lost 1 base, and 2 bases had no gene match. Germline V lookup: CDR1 KGHSH, CDR2 LQKENI. CDR3 size: 16 residues. The variable domain in full, completed from reference TRBV18 and TRBJ2-6, reads NAGVMQNPRHLVRRRGQEARLRCSPMKGHSHVYWYRQLPEEGLKFMVYLQKENIIDESGMPKERFSAEFPKEGPSILRIQQVVRGDSAAYFCASSPQQGTGANVLTFGAGSRLTVL.

This clone was seen a handful of times. This rearrangement joins TRBV6-5 to TRBJ1-1; tentatively, D is TRBD1 (5 bases). This CDR3 spans 14 amino acids. V lost 5 bases and J 1 base, leaving 11 bases between the germline ends. Germline CDR1 reads MNHEY; CDR2 reads SVGAGI. The CDR3 DNA reads TGTGCCAGCAGTAGGGGCGGCACGAACACTGAAGCTTTCTTT. This sequence encodes CASSRGGTNTEAFF.

The V gene is TRBV10-3, the J gene TRBJ1-2; D may be TRBD1 (6 bases). V was pared by 6 bases and J by 4 bases, with 12 bases between. CDR3 length equals 13 residues. The germline gives CDR1 ENHRY, CDR2 SYGVKD. CDR3 nucleotide sequence: TGTGCCATCAGAAACAGGGACGGCTATGGCTACACCTTC. Translated, it gives CAIRNRDGYGYTF.

The table lists this clone with a count of one. The V call is TRBV6-5, the J call TRBJ1-6; tentative D call: TRBD1 (6 bases). The CDR3 totals 14 residues. The germline gives CDR1 MNHEY, CDR2 SVGAGI. V lost 5 bases and J 7 bases, leaving 12 bases between the germline ends. This chain's CDR3 is CASSPDRINSPLHF. CDR3 sequence (DNA): TGTGCCAGCAGTCCGGACAGAATAAATTCACCCCTCCACTTT.

The rearrangement joins TRBV19 to TRBJ1-1; TRBD1 might be the D (5 bases). The germline V gene has CDR1 LNHDA and CDR2 SQIVND (reference sequence). The CDR3 consists of 13 residues. V gave up 10 bases and J gave up 5 bases, with 17 bases separating them. CDR3: CATAPGGGTEAFF. The CDR3 DNA reads TGTGCCACCGCCCCTGGGGGGGGGACTGAAGCTTTCTTT.

The chain joins TRBV2 to TRBJ1-2; D possibly corresponds to TRBD1 (6 bases). The CDR3 runs to 15 residues. In germline, CDR1 is SNHLY, CDR2 FYNNEI. V lost 4 bases and J 8 bases, leaving 20 bases between the germline ends. CDR3: CASSGGVGGANGYTF. CDR3 DNA sequence: TGTGCCAGCAGTGGAGGTGTGGGGGGGGCCAACGGCTACACCTTC.

This chain connects TRBV5-1 to TRBJ1-1, with D hard to call. Germline loops: CDR1 SGHRS, CDR2 YFSETQ. The CDR3 spans 13 residues. The V and J ends lost 2 bases and 4 bases respectively, with 9 bases between them. The CDR3 sequence: CASSFDKGTEAFF. CDR3 DNA: TGCGCCAGCAGCTTCGACAAAGGCACTGAAGCTTTCTTT.

The rearrangement links TRBV19 to TRBJ2-6; 9 bases are shared with TRBD1. The V segment lost 6 bases and the J segment 4 bases; nucleotides outside the gene matches: 7. CDR1 LNHDA and CDR2 SQIVND come from the germline V gene (reference sequence). This CDR3 contains 16 residues. The CDR3 here is CASRTDRGDGANVLTF. The CDR3 nucleotides read TGTGCCAGTAGAACGGACAGGGGAGACGGGGCCAACGTCCTGACTTTC.

The chain recombines TRBV2 with TRBJ2-3, with 10 positions matching TRBD2. This CDR3 spans 15 amino acids. From germline, CDR1 is SNHLY and CDR2 FYNNEI. With 6 bases clipped from V and 5 bases from J, the junction kept 8 bases outside the gene matches. CDR3: CASSRAGGGKDTQYF. The CDR3 region has the DNA TGTGCCAGCAGCCGAGCGGGAGGGGGGAAAGATACGCAGTATTTT.

The V gene is TRBV5-4, the J gene TRBJ2-5, with D possibly matching TRBD2 (6 bases). V lost 0 bases to trimming and J lost 3 bases, with 12 bases between them. In germline, CDR1 is SGHNT, CDR2 YYREEE (reference sequence). The CDR3 spans 15 residues. The CDR3: CASSLVLAGEETQYF. CDR3 coding DNA: TGTGCCAGCAGCTTGGTACTAGCAGGAGAAGAGACCCAGTACTTC.

The gene calls are TRBV10-3 and TRBJ2-3; D gene uncertain. Trimming shortened V by 5 bases and J by 4 bases, and 7 bases separated the two germline ends. The CDR3 spans 12 residues. Germline lookup yields CDR1 ENHRY and CDR2 SYGVKD. CDR3 residues: CAISYLADTQYF. The CDR3 region has the DNA TGTGCCATCAGTTACTTAGCAGATACGCAGTATTTT.

The rearrangement uses TRBV7-3 and TRBJ2-2; a possible D gene is TRBD2 (6 bases). Trimming pared 5 bases from V and 3 bases from J, leaving 13 bases between. CDR3 length: 15 residues. Germline V gene lookup returns CDR1 SGHTA and CDR2 FQGTGA. The CDR3 reads CASSLTGSDTGELFF. The CDR3 DNA is TGTGCCAGCAGCCTTACCGGGAGTGACACCGGGGAGCTGTTTTTT.

This chain links TRBV29-1 with TRBJ2-2; the D gene is possibly TRBD2 (5 bases). Germline CDR1 is SQVTM and CDR2 is ANQGSEA. V was trimmed by 7 bases and J by 2 bases, leaving 11 bases between them. The CDR3 spans 13 residues. In DNA form, the CDR3 reads TGCAGCGCTAAAACTAGAAACACCGGGGAGCTGTTTTTT. It specifies CSAKTRNTGELFF.

This clone was counted between two and nine times. This rearrangement joins TRBV27 to TRBJ2-1; no clear D. Germline loops: CDR1 MNHEY, CDR2 SMNVEV (reference sequence). The V gene lost 6 bases and the J gene lost 4 bases, with 4 bases spanning the gap. The CDR3 sequence is 11 residues long. The CDR3, as DNA: TGTGCCAGCAGGACTTACAATGAGCAGTTCTTC. This codes for CASRTYNEQFF.

The chain is built from TRBV5-8 and TRBJ1-4; 7 positions agree with TRBD1. Trimming at V came to 4 bases and at J to 2 bases, leaving 5 bases not matched to a gene. CDR1 and CDR2 from the germline V gene are SGHTS and YDEGEE. This CDR3 comprises 15 residues. The CDR3 DNA follows: TGTGCCAGCAGCAAACAGGGGAGCACTAATGAAAAACTGTTTTTT. It specifies CASSKQGSTNEKLFF.

This clone was seen a handful of times. The rearrangement links TRBV19 to TRBJ1-3; the D gene is possibly TRBD1 (6 bases). The V and J ends lost 4 bases and 5 bases respectively, with 12 bases between them. Germline values: CDR1 LNHDA, CDR2 SQIVND (reference sequence). This CDR3 region has 14 residues. CDR3 bases: TGTGCCAGTAGTACACAGGGTCAGAGAAACACCATATATTTT. It translates to CASSTQGQRNTIYF.

In its sample, this clone was seen once. This chain uses TRBV6-1 with TRBJ2-7, with TRBD2 identical over 10 bases. Germline V lookup: CDR1 MNHNS, CDR2 SASEGT. The CDR3 consists of 16 residues. V gave up 3 bases and J gave up 0 bases; unmatched junction bases: 5. CDR3 nucleotides: TGTGCCAGCAGTGATCGGACTAGCGGATTCTCCTACGAGCAGTACTTC. It codes for CASSDRTSGFSYEQYF.

The chain joins TRBV7-9 to TRBJ1-2; TRBD1 matches at 10 bases. The V and J ends lost 3 bases and 3 bases, in that order; junction bases with no gene match: 10. Per the germline V gene, CDR1 is SEHNR and CDR2 is FQNEAQ (reference sequence). This CDR3 contains 17 residues. CDR3 DNA sequence: TGTGCCAGCAGCTTTCCCGGGACAGGGGAGGGTTACTATGGCTACACCTTC. Encoded protein: CASSFPGTGEGYYGYTF.

The chain is built from TRBV11-1 and TRBJ2-1, with D possibly matching TRBD1 (6 bases). Between the trimmed V and J ends, which lost 2 bases and 8 bases, there was a span of 10 bases. The CDR3 runs 13 residues. Germline CDR1 reads SGHAT; CDR2 reads FQDESV (reference sequence). Here the CDR3 DNA reads TGTGCCAGCAGCTTACACAGGGTGGATGAGCAGTTCTTC. This translates into CASSLHRVDEQFF.

The chain employs TRBV5-6 and TRBJ2-1, with D perhaps TRBD2 (5 bases). V dropped 0 bases and J dropped 3 bases, with 16 bases sitting between them. Germline assignment: CDR1 SGHDT and CDR2 YYEEEE. The CDR3 totals 17 residues. The CDR3 bases are TGTGCCAGCAGCTTGGAAATACAGCGGAACCTCTACAATGAGCAGTTCTTC. It codes for CASSLEIQRNLYNEQFF.

The chain is built from TRBV9 and TRBJ2-5; 13 bases map to TRBD2. J gave up 5 bases and V 6 bases, and 7 bases lay outside the gene matches. Germline values: CDR1 SGDLS, CDR2 YYNGEE. The CDR3 has 15 residues. CDR3 coding DNA: TGTGCCAGCACCGGGACTAGCGGGACGTGGGAGACCCAGTACTTC. This gives the protein CASTGTSGTWETQYF.

This chain connects TRBV9 to TRBJ2-1; the match to TRBD1 covers 10 bases. The trim removed 1 base at V and 0 bases at J, leaving 13 bases unmatched. There are 20 residues in the CDR3. Germline-derived CDR1 and CDR2 are SGDLS and YYNGEE. The CDR3 reads CASSVTWGQGYGSSYNEQFF. The CDR3 bases are TGTGCCAGCAGCGTAACTTGGGGACAGGGGTATGGGAGCTCCTACAATGAGCAGTTCTTC.